The clone carrying this TCR beta chain was seen more than once but under ten times. This entry belongs to a study of spatial heterogeneity in lung cancer. The presence of a unique molecular identifier marked each TCR cDNA molecule. TCRdb independently ran MiXCR on the 5' RACE reads; one entry per CDR3 protein. The sample shows over 85,000 distinct CDR3 sequences, approximately 20% of them seen only once. The germline gives CDR1 LGHDT, CDR2 YNNKEL (reference sequence). V lost 1 base and J lost 7, with 8 bases in between. The CDR3 sequence is 12 residues long. This sample's time point: blood at routine non-recurrence follow-up after resection. Unsorted tumor, nontumor lung tissue or cryopreserved PBMC supplied the whole RNA.

The receptor comes from a male donor with early-stage non-small cell lung cancer. The rearrangement uses TRBV3-1 and TRBJ2-7; no firm D call. The sample was PBMCs, taken at follow-up. This CDR3 reads CASSQGRREQYF. Written as DNA, the CDR3 is TGTGCCAGCAGCCAAGGAAGGCGGGAGCAGTACTTC.